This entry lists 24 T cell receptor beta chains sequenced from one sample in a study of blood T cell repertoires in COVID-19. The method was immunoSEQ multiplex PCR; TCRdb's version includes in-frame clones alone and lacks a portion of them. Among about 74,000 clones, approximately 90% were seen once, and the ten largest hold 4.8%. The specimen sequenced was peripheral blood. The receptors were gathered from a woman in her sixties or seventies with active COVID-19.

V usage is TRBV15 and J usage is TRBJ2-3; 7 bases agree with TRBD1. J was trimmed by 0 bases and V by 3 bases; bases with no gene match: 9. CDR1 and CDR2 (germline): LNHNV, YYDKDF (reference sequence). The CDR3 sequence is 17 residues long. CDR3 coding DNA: TGTGCCACCAGCAGGCACAGGACAGGCGGAAGCACAGATACGCAGTATTTT. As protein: CATSRHRTGGSTDTQYF.

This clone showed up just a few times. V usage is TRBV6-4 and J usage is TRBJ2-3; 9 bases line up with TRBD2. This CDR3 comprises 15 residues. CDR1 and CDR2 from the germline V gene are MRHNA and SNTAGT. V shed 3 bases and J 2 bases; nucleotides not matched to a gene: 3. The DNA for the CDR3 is TGTGCCAGCAGTGAGGGCGGGAGGGCCACAGATACGCAGTATTTT. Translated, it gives CASSEGGRATDTQYF.

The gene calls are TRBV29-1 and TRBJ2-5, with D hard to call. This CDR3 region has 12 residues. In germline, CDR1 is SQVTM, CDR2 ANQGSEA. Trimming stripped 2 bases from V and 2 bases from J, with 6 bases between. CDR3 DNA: TGCAGCGTTGAACTATGGCAAGAGACCCAGTACTTC. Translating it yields CSVELWQETQYF.

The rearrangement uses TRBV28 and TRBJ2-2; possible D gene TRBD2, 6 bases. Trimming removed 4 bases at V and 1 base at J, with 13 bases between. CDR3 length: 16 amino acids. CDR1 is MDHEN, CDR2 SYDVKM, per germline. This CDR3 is CASSSGGSGNTGELFF. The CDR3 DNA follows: TGTGCCAGCAGTTCCGGGGGTAGCGGGAACACCGGGGAGCTGTTTTTT.

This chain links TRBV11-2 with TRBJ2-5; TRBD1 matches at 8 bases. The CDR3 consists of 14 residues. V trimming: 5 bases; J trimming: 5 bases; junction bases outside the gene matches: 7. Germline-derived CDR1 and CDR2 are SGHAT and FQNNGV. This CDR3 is CASSPTRGLETQYF. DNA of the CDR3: TGTGCCAGCAGCCCAACCAGGGGGCTGGAGACCCAGTACTTC.

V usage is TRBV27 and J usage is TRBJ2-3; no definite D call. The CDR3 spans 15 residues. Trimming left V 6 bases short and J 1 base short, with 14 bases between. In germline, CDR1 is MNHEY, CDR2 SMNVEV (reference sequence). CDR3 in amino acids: CASSPSYPRTDTQYF. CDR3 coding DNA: TGTGCCAGCAGCCCCTCCTACCCACGCACAGATACGCAGTATTTT.

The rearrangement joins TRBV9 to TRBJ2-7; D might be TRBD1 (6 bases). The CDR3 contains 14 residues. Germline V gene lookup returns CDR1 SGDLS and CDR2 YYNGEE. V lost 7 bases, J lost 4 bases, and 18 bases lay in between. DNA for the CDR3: TGTGCCAGCCCCAAAAGCCGGGACACTTACGAGCAGTACTTC. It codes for CASPKSRDTYEQYF.

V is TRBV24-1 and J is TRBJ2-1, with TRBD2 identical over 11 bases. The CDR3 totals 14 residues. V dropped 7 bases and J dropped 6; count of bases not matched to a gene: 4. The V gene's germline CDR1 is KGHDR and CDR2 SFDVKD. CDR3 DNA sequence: TGTGCCACCAGGGGGCTAGCGGGAGGCAATGAGCAGTTCTTC. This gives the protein CATRGLAGGNEQFF.

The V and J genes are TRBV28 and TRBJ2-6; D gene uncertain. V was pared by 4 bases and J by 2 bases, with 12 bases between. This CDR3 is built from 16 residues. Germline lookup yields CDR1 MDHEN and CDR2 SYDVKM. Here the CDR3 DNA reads TGTGCCAGCAGTTCCACAGACCGCCCTGGGGCCAACGTCCTGACTTTC. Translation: CASSSTDRPGANVLTF.

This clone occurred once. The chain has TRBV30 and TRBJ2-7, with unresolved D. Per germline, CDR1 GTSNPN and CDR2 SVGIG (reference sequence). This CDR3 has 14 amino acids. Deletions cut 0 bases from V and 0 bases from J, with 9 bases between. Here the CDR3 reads CAWSVQTRSYEQYF. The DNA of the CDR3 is TGTGCCTGGAGTGTACAGACCCGCTCCTACGAGCAGTACTTC.

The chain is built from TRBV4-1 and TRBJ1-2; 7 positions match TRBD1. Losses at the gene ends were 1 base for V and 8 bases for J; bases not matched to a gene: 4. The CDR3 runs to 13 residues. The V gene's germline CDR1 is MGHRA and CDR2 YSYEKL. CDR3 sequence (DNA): TGCGCCAGCAGCCAAGCGACAGGGTGGGGCTACACCTTC. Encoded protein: CASSQATGWGYTF.

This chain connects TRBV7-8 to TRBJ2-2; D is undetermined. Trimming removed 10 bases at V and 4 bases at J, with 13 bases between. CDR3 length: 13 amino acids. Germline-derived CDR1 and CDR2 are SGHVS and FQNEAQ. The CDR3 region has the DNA TGTGCCAACTCTAGATCGGGCACCGGGGAGCTGTTTTTT. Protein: CANSRSGTGELFF.

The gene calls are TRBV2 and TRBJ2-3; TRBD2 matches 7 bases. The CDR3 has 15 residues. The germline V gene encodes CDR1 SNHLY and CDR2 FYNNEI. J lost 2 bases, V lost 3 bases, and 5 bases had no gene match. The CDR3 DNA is TGTGCCAGCAGTGATTGGGGAGGGGACACAGATACGCAGTATTTT. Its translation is CASSDWGGDTDTQYF.

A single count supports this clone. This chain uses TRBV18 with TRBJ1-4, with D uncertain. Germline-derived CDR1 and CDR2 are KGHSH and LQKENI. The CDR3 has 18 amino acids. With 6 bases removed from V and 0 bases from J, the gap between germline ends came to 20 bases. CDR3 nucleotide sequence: TGTGCCAGCTCCATTAAGGACCATAGTAGCGCAACTAATGAAAAACTGTTTTTT. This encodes CASSIKDHSSATNEKLFF.

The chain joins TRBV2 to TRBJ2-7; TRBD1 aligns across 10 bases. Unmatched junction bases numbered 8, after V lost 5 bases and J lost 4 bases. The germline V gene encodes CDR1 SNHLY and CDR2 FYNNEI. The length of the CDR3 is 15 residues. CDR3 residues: CASSPGQGLGYEQYF. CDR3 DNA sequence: TGTGCCAGCAGTCCGGGACAGGGGCTTGGGTACGAGCAGTACTTC.

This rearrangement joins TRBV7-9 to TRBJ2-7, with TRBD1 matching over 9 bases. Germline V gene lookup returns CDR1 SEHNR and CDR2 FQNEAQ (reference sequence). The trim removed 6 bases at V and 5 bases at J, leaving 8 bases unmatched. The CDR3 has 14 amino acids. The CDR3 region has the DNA TGTGCCAGCAGGCAAACAGGGGGCAACGACGAGCAGTACTTC. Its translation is CASRQTGGNDEQYF.

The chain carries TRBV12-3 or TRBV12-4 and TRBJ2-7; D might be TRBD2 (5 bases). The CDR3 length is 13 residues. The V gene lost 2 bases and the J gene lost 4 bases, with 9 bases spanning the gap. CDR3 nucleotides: TGTGCCAGCAGTTTACAGACGGGGTACGAGCAGTACTTC. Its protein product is CASSLQTGYEQYF.

The CDR3: CASSRTDRGHYEQYF. The CDR3 nucleotides read TGCGCCAGCAGCCGAACGGACAGGGGGCACTACGAGCAGTACTTC. This sequence joins TRBV4-1 and TRBJ2-7, with 11 bases identical to TRBD1. The trim removed 4 bases at V and 3 bases at J, leaving 5 bases unmatched. Germline V CDR1 and CDR2: MGHRA, YSYEKL. The CDR3 totals 15 residues.

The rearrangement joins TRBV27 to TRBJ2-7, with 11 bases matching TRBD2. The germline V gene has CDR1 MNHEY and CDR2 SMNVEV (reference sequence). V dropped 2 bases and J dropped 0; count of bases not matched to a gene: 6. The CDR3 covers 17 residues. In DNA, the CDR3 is TGTGCCAGCAGTTTACCCCGGCTAGCGGGGGGCTCCTACGAGCAGTACTTC. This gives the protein CASSLPRLAGGSYEQYF.

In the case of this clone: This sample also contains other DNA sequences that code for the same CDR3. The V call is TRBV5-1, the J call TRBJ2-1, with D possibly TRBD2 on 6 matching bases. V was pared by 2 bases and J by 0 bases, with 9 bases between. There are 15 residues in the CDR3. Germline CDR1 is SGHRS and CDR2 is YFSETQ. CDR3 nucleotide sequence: TGCGCCAGCAGCTTTGGAGGGAGCTCCTACAATGAGCAGTTCTTC. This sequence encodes CASSFGGSSYNEQFF.

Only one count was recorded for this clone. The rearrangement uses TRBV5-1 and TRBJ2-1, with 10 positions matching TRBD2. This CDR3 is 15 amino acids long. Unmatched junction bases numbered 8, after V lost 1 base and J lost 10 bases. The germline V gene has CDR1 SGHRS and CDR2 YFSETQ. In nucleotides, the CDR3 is TGCGCCAGCAGCTTGTTGGCTAGCGGGAGTGTAGAGCAGTTCTTC. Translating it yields CASSLLASGSVEQFF.

The CDR3 coding sequence is TGTGCCAGCAGCCCCGGGAGTGGCGGGGGCCCAGGGCCCCGCTATGGCTACACCTTC. Translated, it gives CASSPGSGGGPGPRYGYTF. This chain connects TRBV5-4 to TRBJ1-2, with a weak D call TRBD1 (6 bases). The CDR3 covers 19 residues. The V and J ends lost 4 bases and 4 bases respectively, with 29 bases between them. Germline CDR1 and CDR2: SGHNT and YYREEE (reference sequence).

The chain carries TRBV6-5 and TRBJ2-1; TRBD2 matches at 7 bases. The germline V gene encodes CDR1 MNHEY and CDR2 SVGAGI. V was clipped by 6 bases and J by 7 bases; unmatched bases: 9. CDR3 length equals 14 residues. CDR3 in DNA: TGTGCCAGCAGGCATGAAATACTAGCGAATGAGCAGTTCTTC. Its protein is CASRHEILANEQFF.

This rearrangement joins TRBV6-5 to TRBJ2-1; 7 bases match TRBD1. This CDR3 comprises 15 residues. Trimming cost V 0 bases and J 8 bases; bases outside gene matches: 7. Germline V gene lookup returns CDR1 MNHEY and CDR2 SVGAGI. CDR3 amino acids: CASSYSRRQGDEQFF. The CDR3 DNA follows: TGTGCCAGCAGTTACTCGAGAAGACAGGGCGATGAGCAGTTCTTC.